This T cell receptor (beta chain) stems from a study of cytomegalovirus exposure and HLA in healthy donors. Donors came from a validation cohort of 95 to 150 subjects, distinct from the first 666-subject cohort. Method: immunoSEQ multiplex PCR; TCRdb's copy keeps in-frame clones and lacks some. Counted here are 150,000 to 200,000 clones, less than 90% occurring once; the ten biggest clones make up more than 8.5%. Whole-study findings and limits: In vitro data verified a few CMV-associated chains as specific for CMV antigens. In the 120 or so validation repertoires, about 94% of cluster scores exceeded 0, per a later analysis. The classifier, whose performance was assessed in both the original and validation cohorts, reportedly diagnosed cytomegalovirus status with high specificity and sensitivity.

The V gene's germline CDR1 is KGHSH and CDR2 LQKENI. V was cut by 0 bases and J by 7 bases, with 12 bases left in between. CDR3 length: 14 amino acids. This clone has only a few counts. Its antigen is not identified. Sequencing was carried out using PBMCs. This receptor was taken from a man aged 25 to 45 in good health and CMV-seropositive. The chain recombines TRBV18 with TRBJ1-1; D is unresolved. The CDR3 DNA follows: TGTGCCAGCTCACCACCGGCGGACGGAGGTGAAGCTTTCTTT. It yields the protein CASSPPADGGEAFF.